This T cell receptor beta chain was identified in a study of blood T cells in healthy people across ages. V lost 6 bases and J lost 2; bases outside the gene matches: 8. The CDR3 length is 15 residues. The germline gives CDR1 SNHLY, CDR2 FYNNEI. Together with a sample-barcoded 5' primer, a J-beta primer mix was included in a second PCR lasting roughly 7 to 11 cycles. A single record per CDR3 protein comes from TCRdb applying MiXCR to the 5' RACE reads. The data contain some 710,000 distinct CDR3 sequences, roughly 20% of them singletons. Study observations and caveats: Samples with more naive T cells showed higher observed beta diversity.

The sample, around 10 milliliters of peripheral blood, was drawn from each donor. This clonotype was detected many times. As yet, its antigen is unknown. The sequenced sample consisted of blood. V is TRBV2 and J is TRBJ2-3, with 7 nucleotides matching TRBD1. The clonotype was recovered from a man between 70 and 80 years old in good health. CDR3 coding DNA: TGTGCCAGCAGACCCAGGACAGGCAACACAGATACGCAGTATTTT. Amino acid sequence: CASRPRTGNTDTQYF.